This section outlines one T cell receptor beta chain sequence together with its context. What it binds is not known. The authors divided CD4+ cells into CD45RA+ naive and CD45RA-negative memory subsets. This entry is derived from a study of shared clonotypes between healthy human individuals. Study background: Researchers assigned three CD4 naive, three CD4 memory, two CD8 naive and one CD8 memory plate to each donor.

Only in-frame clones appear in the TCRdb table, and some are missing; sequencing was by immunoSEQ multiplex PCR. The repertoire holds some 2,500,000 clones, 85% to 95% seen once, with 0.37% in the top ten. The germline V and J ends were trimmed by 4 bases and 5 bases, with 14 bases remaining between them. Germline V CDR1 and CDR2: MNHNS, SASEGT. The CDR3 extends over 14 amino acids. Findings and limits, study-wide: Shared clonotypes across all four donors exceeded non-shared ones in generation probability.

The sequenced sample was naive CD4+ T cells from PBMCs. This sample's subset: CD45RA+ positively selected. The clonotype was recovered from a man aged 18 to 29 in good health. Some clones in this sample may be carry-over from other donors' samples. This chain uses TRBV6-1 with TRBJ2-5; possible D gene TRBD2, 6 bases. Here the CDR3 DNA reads TGTGCCAGCAGTGGGGGGGTGAAGTGGGAGACCCAGTACTTC. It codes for CASSGGVKWETQYF.